This T cell receptor (beta chain) was retrieved from a study of T cell repertoires in cytomegalovirus infection. The overall study: CMV epitopes, recently identified HLA-C-restricted and well-studied HLA-B-restricted, were used.

The table lists this clonotype with many counts. Its target is not known. The germline gives CDR1 SEHNR, CDR2 FQNEAQ (reference sequence). With 5 bases removed from V and 3 bases from J, the gap between germline ends came to 14 bases. This CDR3 has 14 residues. TCRdb independently ran MiXCR on the reads; one entry per CDR3 protein. There are some 940,000 distinct CDR3 sequences in the sample; roughly 30% occur only once, and about 14% lies in the top ten. Study observations and caveats: Summed public TCR beta family frequency identified CMV carriers bearing the relevant HLA. CMV-specific TCR beta clonotypes restricted by HLA-C were the ones dominating the ex vivo response.

The clonotype originates from a human donor in good health (CMV status not recorded). Some clones in this sample may be carry-over from other donors' samples. This chain connects TRBV7-9 to TRBJ2-7; TRBD1 is a possible D gene (5 bases). The starting material was cultured CD8+ T cells from PBMCs, obtained from culture after CMV antigen stimulation. The CDR3 region is CASSPPGAVYEQYF. In DNA form, the CDR3 reads TGTGCCAGCAGCCCCCCTGGGGCAGTCTACGAGCAGTACTTC.